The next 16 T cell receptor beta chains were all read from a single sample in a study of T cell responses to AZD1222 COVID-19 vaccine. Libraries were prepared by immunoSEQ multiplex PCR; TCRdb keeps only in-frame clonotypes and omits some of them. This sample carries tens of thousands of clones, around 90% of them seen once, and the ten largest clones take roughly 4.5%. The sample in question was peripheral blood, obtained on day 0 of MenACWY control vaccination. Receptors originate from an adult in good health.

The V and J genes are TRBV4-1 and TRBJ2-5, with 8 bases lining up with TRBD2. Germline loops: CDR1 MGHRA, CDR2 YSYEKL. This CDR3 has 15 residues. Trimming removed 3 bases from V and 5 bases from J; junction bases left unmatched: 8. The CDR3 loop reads CASSQDWTSRETQYF. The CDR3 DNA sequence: TGCGCCAGCAGCCAGGATTGGACTAGCCGGGAGACCCAGTACTTC.

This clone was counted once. The CDR3: CASSPPPNTGELFF. The CDR3 DNA follows: TGTGCCAGCTCACCTCCCCCGAACACCGGGGAGCTGTTTTTT. The chain is built from TRBV18 and TRBJ2-2; D unclear. V lost 3 bases and J 0 bases, leaving 5 bases between the germline ends. This CDR3 has 14 amino acids. Germline V lookup: CDR1 KGHSH, CDR2 LQKENI.

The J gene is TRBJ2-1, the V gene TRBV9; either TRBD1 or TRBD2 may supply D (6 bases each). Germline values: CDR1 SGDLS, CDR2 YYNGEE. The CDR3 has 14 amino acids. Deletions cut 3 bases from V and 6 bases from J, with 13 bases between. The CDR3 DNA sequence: TGTGCCAGCAGCGGAGGGGGGACCCTCAATGAGCAGTTCTTC. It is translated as CASSGGGTLNEQFF.

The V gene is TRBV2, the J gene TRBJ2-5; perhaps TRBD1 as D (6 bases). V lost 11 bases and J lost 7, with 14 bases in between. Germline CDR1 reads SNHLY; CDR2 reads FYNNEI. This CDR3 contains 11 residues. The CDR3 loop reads CAGGSGVTQYF. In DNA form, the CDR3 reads TGTGCCGGAGGATCAGGGGTGACCCAGTACTTC.

The CDR3 reads CSASKGAETQYF. CDR3 sequence (DNA): TGCAGTGCTAGTAAGGGGGCAGAGACCCAGTACTTC. This chain uses TRBV20-1 with TRBJ2-5; 7 nucleotides agree with TRBD1. The CDR3 is 12 amino acids. Germline values: CDR1 DFQATT, CDR2 SNEGSKA (reference sequence). V lost 3 bases to trimming and J lost 4 bases; unmatched junction nucleotides: 2.

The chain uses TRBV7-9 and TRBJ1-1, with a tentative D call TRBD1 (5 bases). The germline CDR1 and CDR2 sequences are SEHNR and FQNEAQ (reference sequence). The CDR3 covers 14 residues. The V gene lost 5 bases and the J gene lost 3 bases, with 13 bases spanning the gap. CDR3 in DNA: TGTGCCAGCAGCCCCCCCGTAGGGGACACTGAAGCTTTCTTT. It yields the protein CASSPPVGDTEAFF.

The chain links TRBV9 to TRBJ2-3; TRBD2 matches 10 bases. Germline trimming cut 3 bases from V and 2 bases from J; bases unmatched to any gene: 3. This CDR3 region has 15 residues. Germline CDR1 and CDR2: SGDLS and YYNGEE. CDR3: CASSDTSGITDTQYF. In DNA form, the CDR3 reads TGTGCCAGCAGCGATACTAGCGGGATCACAGATACGCAGTATTTT.

CDR3: CASKENTEAFF. CDR3 coding DNA: TGTGCCAGCAAGGAGAACACTGAAGCTTTCTTT. The chain joins TRBV2 to TRBJ1-1; D unresolved. V was trimmed by 7 bases and J by 1 base, leaving 4 bases between them. The CDR3 is 11 amino acids. Germline assignment: CDR1 SNHLY and CDR2 FYNNEI.

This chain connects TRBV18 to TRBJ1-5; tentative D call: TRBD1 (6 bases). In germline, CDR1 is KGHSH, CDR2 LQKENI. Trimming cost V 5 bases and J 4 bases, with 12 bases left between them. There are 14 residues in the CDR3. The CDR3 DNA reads TGTGCCAGCTCAGCCGGGGGGGCTAATCAGCCCCAGCATTTT. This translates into CASSAGGANQPQHF.

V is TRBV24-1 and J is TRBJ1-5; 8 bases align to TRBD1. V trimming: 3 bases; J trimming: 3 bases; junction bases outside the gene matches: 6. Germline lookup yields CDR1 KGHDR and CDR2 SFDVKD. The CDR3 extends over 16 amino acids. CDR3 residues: CATSDPRTGTNQPQHF. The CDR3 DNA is TGTGCCACCAGTGATCCAAGGACAGGGACCAATCAGCCCCAGCATTTT.

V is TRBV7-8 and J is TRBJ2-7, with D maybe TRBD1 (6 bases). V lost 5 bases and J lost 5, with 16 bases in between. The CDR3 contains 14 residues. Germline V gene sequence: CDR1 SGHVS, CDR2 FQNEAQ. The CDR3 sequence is CASSPIGGHDEQYF. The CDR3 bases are TGTGCCAGCAGCCCGATTGGGGGACATGACGAGCAGTACTTC.

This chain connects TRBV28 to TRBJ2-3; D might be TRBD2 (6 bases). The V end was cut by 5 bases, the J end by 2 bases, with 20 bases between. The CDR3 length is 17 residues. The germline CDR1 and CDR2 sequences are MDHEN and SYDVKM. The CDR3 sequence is CASSQPPRSGYTDTQYF. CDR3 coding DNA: TGTGCCAGCAGTCAGCCGCCGCGTAGCGGTTACACAGATACGCAGTATTTT.

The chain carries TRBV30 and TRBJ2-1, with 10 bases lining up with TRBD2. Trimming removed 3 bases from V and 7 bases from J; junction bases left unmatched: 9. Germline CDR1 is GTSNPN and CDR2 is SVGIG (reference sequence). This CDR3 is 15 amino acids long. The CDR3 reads CAWSAKGLANNEQFF. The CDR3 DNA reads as TGTGCCTGGAGCGCCAAGGGACTAGCGAATAATGAGCAGTTCTTC. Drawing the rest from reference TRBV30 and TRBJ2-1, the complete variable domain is SQTIHQWPATLVQPVGSPLSLECTVEGTSNPNLYWYRQAAGRGLQLLFYSVGIGQISSEVPQNLSASRPQDRQFILSSKKLLLSDSGFYLCAWSAKGLANNEQFFGPGTRLTVL.

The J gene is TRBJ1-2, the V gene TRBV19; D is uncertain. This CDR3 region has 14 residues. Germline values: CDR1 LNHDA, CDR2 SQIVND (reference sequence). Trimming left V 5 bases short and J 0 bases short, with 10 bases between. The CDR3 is CASSSDEANYGYTF. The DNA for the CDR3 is TGTGCCAGTAGTTCGGACGAGGCTAACTATGGCTACACCTTC.

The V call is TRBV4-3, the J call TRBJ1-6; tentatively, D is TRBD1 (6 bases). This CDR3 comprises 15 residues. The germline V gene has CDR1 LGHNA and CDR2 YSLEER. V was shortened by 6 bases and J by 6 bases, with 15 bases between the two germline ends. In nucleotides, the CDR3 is TGCGCCAGCAGTCCCCGGACAGAGTTTAATTCACCCCTCCACTTT. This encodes CASSPRTEFNSPLHF.

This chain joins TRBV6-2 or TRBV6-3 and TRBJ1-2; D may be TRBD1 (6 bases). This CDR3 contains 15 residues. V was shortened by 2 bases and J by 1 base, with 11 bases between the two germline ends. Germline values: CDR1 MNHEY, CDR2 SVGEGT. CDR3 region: CASSYAAGDNYGYTF. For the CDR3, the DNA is TGTGCCAGCAGTTACGCTGCAGGGGATAACTATGGCTACACCTTC.